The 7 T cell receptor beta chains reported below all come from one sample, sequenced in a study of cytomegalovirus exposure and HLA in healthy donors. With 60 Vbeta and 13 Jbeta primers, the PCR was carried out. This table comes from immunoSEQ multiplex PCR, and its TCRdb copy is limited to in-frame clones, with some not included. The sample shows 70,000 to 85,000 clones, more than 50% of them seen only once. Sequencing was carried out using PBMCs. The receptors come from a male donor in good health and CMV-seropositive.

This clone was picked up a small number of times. The DNA of the CDR3 is TGTGCCAGCAGCTTAGGAGGAGTTAGCGGGATACAGTATTTT. This translates into CASSLGGVSGIQYF. The chain recombines TRBV7-2 with TRBJ2-3, with TRBD2 matching over 8 bases. The V gene's germline CDR1 is SGHTA and CDR2 FQGNSA. The CDR3 runs 14 residues. The V segment lost 1 base and the J segment 12 bases; nucleotides outside the gene matches: 9.

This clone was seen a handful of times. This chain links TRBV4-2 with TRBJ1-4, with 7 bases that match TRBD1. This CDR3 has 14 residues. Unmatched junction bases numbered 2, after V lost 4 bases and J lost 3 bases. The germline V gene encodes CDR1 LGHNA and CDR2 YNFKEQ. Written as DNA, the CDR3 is TGTGCCAGCAGCCGGACAGGACCTAATGAAAAACTGTTTTTT. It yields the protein CASSRTGPNEKLFF.

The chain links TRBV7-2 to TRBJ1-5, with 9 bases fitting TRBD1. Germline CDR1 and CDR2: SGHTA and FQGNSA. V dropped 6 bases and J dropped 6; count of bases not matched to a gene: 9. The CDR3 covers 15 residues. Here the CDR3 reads CASSLQTGGFQPQHF. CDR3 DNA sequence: TGTGCCAGCAGTCTTCAGACAGGGGGTTTTCAGCCCCAGCATTTT. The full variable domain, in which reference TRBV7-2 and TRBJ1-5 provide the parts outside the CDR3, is GAGVSQSPSNKVTEKGKDVELRCDPISGHTALYWYRQSLGQGLEFLIYFQGNSAPDKSGLPSDRFSAERTGGSVSTLTIQRTQQEDSAVYLCASSLQTGGFQPQHFGDGTRLSIL.

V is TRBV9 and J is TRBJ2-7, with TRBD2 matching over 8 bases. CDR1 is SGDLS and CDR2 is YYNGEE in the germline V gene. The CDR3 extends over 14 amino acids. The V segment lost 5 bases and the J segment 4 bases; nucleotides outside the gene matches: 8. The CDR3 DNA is TGTGCCAGCAGTGTTTCGGGGGGGCGGTACGAGCAGTACTTC. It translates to CASSVSGGRYEQYF.

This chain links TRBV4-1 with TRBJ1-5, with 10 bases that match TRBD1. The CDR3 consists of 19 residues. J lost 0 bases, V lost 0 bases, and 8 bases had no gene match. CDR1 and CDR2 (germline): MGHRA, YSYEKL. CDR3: CASSQEGGQGRHSNQPQHF. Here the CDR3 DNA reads TGCGCCAGCAGCCAAGAAGGGGGACAGGGGCGTCATAGCAATCAGCCCCAGCATTTT.

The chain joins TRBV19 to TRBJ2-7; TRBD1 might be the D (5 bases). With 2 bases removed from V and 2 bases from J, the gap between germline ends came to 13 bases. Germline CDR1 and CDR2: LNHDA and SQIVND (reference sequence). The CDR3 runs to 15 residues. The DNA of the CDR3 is TGTGCCAGTAGTATAATGGGGCAGGGCCCCTACGAGCAGTACTTC. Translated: CASSIMGQGPYEQYF.

The DNA of the CDR3 is TGTGCCAGCAGCTTTTGGGGGACTCCCGGGAGGTATGGCTACACCTTC. As protein: CASSFWGTPGRYGYTF. The chain combines TRBV7-9 with TRBJ1-2; perhaps TRBD1 as D (5 bases). Germline CDR1 is SEHNR and CDR2 is FQNEAQ (reference sequence). The CDR3 extends over 16 amino acids. V gave up 3 bases and J gave up 5 bases, with 19 bases separating them.